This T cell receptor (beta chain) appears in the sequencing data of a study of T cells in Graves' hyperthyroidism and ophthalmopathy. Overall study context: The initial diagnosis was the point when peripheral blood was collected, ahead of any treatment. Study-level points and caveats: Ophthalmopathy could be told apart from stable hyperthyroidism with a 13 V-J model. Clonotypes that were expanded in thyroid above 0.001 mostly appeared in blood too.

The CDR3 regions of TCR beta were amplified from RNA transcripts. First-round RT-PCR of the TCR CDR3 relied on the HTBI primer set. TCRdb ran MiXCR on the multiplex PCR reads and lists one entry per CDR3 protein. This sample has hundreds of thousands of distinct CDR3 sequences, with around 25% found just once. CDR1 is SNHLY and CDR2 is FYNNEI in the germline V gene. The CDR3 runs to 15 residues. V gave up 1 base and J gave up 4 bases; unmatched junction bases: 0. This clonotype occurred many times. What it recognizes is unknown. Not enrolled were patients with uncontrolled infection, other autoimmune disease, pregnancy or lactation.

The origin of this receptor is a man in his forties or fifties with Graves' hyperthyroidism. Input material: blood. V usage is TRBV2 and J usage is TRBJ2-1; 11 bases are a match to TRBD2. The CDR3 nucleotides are TGTGCCAGCAGTGAAGGACTAGCGGGATACAATGAGCAGTTCTTC. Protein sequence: CASSEGLAGYNEQFF. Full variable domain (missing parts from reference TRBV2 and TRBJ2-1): EPEVTQTPSHQVTQMGQEVILRCVPISNHLYFYWYRQILGQKVEFLVSFYNNEISEKSEIFDDQFSVERPDGSNFTLKIRSTKLEDSAMYFCASSEGLAGYNEQFFGPGTRLTVL.